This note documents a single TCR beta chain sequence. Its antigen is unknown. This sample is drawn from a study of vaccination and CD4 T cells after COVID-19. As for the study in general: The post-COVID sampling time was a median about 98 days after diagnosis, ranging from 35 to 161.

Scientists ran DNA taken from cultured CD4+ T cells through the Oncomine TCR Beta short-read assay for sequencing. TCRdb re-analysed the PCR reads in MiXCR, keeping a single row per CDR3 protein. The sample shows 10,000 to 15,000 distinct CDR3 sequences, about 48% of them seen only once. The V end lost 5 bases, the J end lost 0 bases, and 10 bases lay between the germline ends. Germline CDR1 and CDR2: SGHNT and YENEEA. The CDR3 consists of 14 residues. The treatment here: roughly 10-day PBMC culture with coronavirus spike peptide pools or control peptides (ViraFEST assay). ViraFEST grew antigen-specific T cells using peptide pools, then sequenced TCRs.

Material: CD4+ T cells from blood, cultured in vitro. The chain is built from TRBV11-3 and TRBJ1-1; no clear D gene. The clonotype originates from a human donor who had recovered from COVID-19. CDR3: CASSPRLLNTEAFF. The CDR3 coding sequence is TGTGCCAGCAGCCCAAGACTGCTGAACACTGAAGCTTTCTTT.